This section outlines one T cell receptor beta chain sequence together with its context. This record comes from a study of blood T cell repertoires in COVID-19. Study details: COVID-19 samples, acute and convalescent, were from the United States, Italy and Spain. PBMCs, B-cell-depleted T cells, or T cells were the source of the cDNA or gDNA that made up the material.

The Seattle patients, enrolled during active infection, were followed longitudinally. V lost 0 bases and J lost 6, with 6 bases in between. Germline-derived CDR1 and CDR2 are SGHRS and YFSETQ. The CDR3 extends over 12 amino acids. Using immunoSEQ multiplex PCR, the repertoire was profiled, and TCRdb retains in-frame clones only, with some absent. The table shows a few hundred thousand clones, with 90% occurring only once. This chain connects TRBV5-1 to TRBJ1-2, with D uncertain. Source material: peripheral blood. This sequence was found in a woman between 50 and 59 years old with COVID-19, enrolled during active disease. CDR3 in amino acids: CASSLGRDGYTF. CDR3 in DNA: TGCGCCAGCAGCTTGGGGCGGGATGGCTACACCTTC. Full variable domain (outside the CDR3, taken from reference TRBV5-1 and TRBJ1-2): KAGVTQTPRYLIKTRGQQVTLSCSPISGHRSVSWYQQTPGQGLQFLFEYFSETQRNKGNFPGRFSGRQFSNSRSEMNVSTLELGDSALYLCASSLGRDGYTFGSGTRLTVV.